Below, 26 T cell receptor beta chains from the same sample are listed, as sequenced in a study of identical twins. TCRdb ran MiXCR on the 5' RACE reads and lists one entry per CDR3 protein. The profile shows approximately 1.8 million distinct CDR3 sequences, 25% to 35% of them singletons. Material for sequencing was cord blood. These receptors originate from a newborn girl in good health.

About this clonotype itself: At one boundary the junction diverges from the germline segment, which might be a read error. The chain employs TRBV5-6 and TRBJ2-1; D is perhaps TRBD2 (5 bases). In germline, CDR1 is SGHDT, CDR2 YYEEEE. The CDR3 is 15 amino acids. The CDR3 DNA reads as TGTGCCGGCAGCCCCTCCGGAGGAACCTACAATGAGCAGTTCTTC. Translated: CAGSPSGGTYNEQFF.

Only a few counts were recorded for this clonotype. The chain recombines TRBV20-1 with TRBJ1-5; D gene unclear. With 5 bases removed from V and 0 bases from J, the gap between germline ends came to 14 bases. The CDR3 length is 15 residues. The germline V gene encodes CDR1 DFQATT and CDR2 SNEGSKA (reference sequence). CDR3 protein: CSAPPSGYSNQPQHF. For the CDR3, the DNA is TGCAGTGCTCCACCGAGTGGGTATAGCAATCAGCCCCAGCATTTT.

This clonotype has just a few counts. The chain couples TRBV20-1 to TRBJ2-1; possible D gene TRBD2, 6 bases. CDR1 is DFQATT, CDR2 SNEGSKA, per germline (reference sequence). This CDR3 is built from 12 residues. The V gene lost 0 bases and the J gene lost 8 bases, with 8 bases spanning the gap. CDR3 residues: CSARDWEDEQFF. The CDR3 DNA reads TGCAGTGCTAGAGACTGGGAGGATGAGCAGTTCTTC.

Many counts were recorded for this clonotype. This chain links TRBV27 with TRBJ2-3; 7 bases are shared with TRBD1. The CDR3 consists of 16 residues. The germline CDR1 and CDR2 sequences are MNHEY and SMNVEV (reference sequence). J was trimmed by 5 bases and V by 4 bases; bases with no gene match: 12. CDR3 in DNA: TGTGCCAGCAGTTATTTCGCGACAGGGTTCGGAGATACGCAGTATTTT. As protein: CASSYFATGFGDTQYF.

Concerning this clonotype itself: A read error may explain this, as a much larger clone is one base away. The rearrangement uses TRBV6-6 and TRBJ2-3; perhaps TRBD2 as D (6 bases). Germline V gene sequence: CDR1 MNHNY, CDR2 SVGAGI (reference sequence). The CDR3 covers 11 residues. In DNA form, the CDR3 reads TGTACCAGCACTGGAGGGGATACGCAGTATTTT. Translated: CTSTGGDTQYF.

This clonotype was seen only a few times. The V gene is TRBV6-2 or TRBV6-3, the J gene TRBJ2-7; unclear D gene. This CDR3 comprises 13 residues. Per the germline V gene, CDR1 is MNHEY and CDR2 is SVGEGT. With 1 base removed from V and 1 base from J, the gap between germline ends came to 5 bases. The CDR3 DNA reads TGTGCCAGCAGTTACTACGGATCCTACGAGCAGTACTTC. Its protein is CASSYYGSYEQYF.

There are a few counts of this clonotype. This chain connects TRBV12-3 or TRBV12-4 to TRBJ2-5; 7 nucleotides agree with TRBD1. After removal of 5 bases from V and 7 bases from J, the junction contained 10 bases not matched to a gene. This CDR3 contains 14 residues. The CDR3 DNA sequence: TGTGCCAGCAGTCACCCGACAGGGTCCGGGACCCAGTACTTC. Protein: CASSHPTGSGTQYF.

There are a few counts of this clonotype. CDR3 DNA: TGCAGTGCTAGTAGCGGGGGAAAAGAGCAGTACTTC. It specifies CSASSGGKEQYF. The J gene is TRBJ2-7, the V gene TRBV20-1; 9 nucleotides agree with TRBD2. CDR3 length: 12 residues. CDR1 is DFQATT, CDR2 SNEGSKA, per germline (reference sequence). V lost 3 bases and J lost 7; bases outside the gene matches: 4.

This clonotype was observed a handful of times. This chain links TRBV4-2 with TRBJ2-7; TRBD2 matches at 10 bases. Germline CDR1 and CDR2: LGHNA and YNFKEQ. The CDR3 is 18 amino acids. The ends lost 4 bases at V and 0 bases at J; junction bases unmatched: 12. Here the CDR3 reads CASSPIKPGLASSYEQYF. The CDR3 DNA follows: TGTGCCAGCAGCCCAATTAAACCGGGACTAGCGAGCTCCTACGAGCAGTACTTC.

For the CDR3, the DNA is TGTGCCAGCAGGTCCGCGGGGACAGACTATGGCTACACCTTC. Translating gives CASRSAGTDYGYTF. V and J are TRBV12-3 or TRBV12-4 and TRBJ1-2; TRBD1 matches at 7 bases. The length of the CDR3 is 14 residues. With V trimmed by 6 bases and J by 3 bases, 7 bases remained unmatched.

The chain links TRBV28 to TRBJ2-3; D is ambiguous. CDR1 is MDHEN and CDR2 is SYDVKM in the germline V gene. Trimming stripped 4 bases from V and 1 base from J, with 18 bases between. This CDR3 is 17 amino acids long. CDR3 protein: CASSSLAERYRTDTQYF. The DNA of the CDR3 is TGTGCCAGCAGTTCCCTCGCGGAACGTTACCGCACAGATACGCAGTATTTT.

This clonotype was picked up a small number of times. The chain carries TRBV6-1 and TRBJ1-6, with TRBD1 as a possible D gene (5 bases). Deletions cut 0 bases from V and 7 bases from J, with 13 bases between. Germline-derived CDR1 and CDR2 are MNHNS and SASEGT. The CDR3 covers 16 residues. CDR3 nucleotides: TGTGCCAGCAGTGAAGCGGGACGCGGACGGAATTCACCCCTCCACTTT. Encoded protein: CASSEAGRGRNSPLHF.

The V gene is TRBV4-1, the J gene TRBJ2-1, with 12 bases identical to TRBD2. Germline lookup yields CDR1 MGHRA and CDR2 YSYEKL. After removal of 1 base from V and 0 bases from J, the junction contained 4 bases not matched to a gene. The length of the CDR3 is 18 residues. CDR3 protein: CASSQGLAGVLSYNEQFF. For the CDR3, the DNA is TGCGCCAGCAGCCAAGGACTAGCGGGAGTACTCTCCTACAATGAGCAGTTCTTC.

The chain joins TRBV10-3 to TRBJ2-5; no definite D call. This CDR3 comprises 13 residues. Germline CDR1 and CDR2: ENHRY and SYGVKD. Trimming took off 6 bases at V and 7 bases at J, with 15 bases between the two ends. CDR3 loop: CAISRTSGGTQYF. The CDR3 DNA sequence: TGTGCCATCAGCCGGACGTCAGGTGGGACCCAGTACTTC.

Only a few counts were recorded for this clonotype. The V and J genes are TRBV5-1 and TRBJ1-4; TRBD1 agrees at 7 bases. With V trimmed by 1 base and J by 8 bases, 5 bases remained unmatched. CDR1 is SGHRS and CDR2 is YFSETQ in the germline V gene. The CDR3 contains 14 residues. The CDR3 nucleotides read TGCGCCAGCAGCTTGAAGGGGGCGAAGGAAAAACTGTTTTTT. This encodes CASSLKGAKEKLFF.

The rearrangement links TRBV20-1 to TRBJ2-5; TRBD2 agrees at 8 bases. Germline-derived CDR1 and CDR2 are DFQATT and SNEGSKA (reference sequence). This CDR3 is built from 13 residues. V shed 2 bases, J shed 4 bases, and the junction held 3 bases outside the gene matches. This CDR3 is CSARTLAGETQYF. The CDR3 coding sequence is TGCAGTGCTAGAACGCTAGCGGGAGAGACCCAGTACTTC.

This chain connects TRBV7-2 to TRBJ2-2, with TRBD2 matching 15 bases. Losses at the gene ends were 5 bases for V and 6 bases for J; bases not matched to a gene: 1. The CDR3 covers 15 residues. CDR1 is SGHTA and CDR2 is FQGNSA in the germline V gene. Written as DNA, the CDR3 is TGTGCCAGCAGCCGGACTAGCGGGAGGGCCGGGGAGCTGTTTTTT. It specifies CASSRTSGRAGELFF.

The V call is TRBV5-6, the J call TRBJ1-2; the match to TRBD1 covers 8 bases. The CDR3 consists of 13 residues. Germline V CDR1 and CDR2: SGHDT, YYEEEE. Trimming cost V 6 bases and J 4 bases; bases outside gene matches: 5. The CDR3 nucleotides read TGTGCCAGCATTTCGGACAGGGCCTATGGCTACACCTTC. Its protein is CASISDRAYGYTF. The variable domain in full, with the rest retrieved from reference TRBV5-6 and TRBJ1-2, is DAGVTQSPTHLIKTRGQQVTLRCSPKSGHDTVSWYQQALGQGPQFIFQYYEEEERQRGNFPDRFSGHQFPNYSSELNVNALLLGDSALYLCASISDRAYGYTFGSGTRLTVV.

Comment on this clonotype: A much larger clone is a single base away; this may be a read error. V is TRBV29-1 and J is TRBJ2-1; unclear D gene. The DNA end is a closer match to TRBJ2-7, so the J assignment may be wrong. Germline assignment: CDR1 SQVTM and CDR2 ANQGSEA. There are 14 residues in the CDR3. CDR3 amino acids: CSVEVELTYNEQYF. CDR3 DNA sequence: TGCAGCGTTGAAGTAGAACTGACCTACAATGAGCAGTACTTC.

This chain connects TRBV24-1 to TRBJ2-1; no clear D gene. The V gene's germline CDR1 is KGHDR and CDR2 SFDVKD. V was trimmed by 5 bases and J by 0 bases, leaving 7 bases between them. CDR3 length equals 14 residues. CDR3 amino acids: CATSGESSYNEQFF. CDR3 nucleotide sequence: TGTGCCACCAGTGGAGAGAGCTCCTACAATGAGCAGTTCTTC.

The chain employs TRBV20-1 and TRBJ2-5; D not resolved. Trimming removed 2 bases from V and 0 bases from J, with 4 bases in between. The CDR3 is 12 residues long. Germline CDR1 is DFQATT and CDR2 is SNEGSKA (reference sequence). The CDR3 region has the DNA TGCAGTGCTAGACTGTACCAAGAGACCCAGTACTTC. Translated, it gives CSARLYQETQYF.

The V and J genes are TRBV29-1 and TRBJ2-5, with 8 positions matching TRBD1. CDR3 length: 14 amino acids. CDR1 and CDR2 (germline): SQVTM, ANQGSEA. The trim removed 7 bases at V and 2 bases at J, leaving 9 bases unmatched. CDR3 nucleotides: TGCAGCGCACCCGACCGGGACAGGCAAGAGACCCAGTACTTC. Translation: CSAPDRDRQETQYF.

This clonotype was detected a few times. The CDR3 region has the DNA TGCAGTGCCATGACCTTAGCGGGAAGCACAGATACGCAGTATTTT. As protein: CSAMTLAGSTDTQYF. The V call is TRBV20-1, the J call TRBJ2-3; TRBD2 matches at 8 bases. CDR3 length: 15 residues. Germline trimming cut 6 bases from V and 0 bases from J; bases unmatched to any gene: 8. The germline V gene encodes CDR1 DFQATT and CDR2 SNEGSKA (reference sequence).

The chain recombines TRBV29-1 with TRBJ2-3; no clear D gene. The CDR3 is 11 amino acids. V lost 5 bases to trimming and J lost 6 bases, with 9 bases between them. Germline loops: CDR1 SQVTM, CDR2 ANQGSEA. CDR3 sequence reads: CSVRLFDTQYF. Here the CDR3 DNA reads TGCAGCGTTCGGCTATTCGATACGCAGTATTTT.

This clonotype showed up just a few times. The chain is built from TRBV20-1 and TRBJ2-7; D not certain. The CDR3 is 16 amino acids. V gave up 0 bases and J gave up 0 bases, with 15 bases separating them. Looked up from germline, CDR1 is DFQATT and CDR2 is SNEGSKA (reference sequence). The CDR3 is CSARDPRRPFSYEQYF. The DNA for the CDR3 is TGCAGTGCTAGAGATCCACGCAGGCCTTTCTCCTACGAGCAGTACTTC.

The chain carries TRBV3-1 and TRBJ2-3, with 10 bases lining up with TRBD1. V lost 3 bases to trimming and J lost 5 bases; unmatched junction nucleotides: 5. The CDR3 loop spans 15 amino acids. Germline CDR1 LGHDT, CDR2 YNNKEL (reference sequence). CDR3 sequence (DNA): TGTGCCAGCAGCCAGACGGGACAGGGGATAGATACGCAGTATTTT. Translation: CASSQTGQGIDTQYF.